Listed below are T cell receptor beta chains from one sample, sequenced in a study of identical twins. TCRdb re-analysed the 5' RACE reads in MiXCR, keeping a single row per CDR3 protein. The sample lists roughly 690,000 distinct CDR3 sequences; about 20% were seen once. The same sample was also studied in work on T cells expressing NK-cell markers.

Sample: PBMCs. The receptors come from a woman between 18 and 29 years old in good health. The CDR3 runs from the conserved cysteine through the conserved F or W. The D gene is left open where the match is weak.

D gene	V gene	J gene	CDR3 protein
TRBD1	TRBV7-9	TRBJ2-6	CAINRGNTRANVLTF
TRBD2	TRBV6-5	TRBJ2-7	CASSFDGTSASYEQYF
-	TRBV5-6	TRBJ2-5	CASTLSELYQETQYF
TRBD2	TRBV12-3/TRBV12-4	TRBJ2-3	CASSLEMRGGTDTQYF
-	TRBV12-3/TRBV12-4	TRBJ2-1	CASKTANEQFF
-	TRBV5-1	TRBJ2-3	CASSLMQYTDTQYF
-	TRBV20-1	TRBJ1-6	CSARLRGDSPLHF
TRBD2	TRBV5-5	TRBJ2-3	CASSLGTRVDTQYF
-	TRBV12-3/TRBV12-4	TRBJ2-7	CASSPPPSSEQYF
-	TRBV5-6	TRBJ2-2	CASSIGMDPVGGELFF
-	TRBV10-3	TRBJ2-3	CAVRLTGLTDTQYF
-	TRBV20-1	TRBJ2-5	CSAPTRKETQYF
-	TRBV4-3	TRBJ2-1	CASSQVLLASGGNEQFF
-	TRBV7-9	TRBJ2-1	CASSPLTGFGNEQFF
-	TRBV20-1	TRBJ1-5	CSARLPEENQPQHF
-	TRBV14	TRBJ2-1	CASSQGVLVYNEQFF
TRBD1	TRBV6-2/TRBV6-3	TRBJ2-1	CASHPAGTGRKEQFF
TRBD1	TRBV7-3	TRBJ1-2	CASSLVQGTGYTF
TRBD1	TRBV12-3/TRBV12-4	TRBJ2-1	CASRTGVNEQFF
-	TRBV12-5	TRBJ2-1	CASGLIGGYNEQFF
-	TRBV20-1	TRBJ1-4	CSARLIGSEKLFF
-	TRBV5-1	TRBJ2-7	CASMGDDVEQYF
-	TRBV5-1	TRBJ1-2	CASRLGTGSYGYTF
TRBD1	TRBV7-9	TRBJ2-7	CASSYPGTGHHEQYF
TRBD2	TRBV3-1	TRBJ2-1	CASRLGSGRNNNEQFF
-	TRBV5-1	TRBJ2-7	CASSLRQSDEQYF
TRBD1	TRBV18	TRBJ2-2	CASSPRTGSKVGELFF
TRBD2	TRBV10-3	TRBJ2-1	CAISAAGAGNEQFF
-	TRBV10-2	TRBJ2-7	CASRRTPSYEQYF
-	TRBV20-1	TRBJ2-3	CSASGPTGSRDTQYF
TRBD1	TRBV7-6	TRBJ2-5	CASSRQGTETQYF
-	TRBV12-3/TRBV12-4	TRBJ2-6	CASSLGPLGTNVLTF
-	TRBV2	TRBJ1-1	CASSELGAEYGGAFF
TRBD2	TRBV4-3	TRBJ2-1	CASSQDAAGGSYNEQFF
-	TRBV5-5	TRBJ2-1	CASSKGGRLYNEQFF
TRBD2	TRBV11-2	TRBJ2-5	CASSSNSGRETQYF
-	TRBV5-5	TRBJ2-5	CASSPGPGRNQETQYF
-	TRBV20-1	TRBJ2-1	CSTRDQHRNEQFF
-	TRBV5-1	TRBJ1-2	CASSLSDSYGYTF
TRBD2	TRBV7-9	TRBJ2-2	CASSPPGLAGTGELFF
TRBD2	TRBV10-1	TRBJ2-7	CASSESNGLDSYEQYF
-	TRBV5-6	TRBJ2-7	CASSFPGGVNAYEQYF
TRBD2	TRBV15	TRBJ2-3	CATSSGLGWRNTQYF
TRBD1	TRBV6-1	TRBJ2-7	CASTSLGGTGISEQYF
-	TRBV5-1	TRBJ1-3	CASSMGTAARGNTIYF
TRBD2	TRBV7-2	TRBJ2-5	CASTSRGAQYF
-	TRBV4-2	TRBJ1-2	CASSQDVQGGNYGYTF